This T cell receptor beta chain was captured by sequencing in a study of radiation and T cells in renal cell carcinoma. Background on the study: Nephrectomy followed 15 Gy stereotactic body radiation by 4 weeks.

The table came from immunoSEQ multiplex PCR; TCRdb's copy has only in-frame clones and leaves some out. The sample lists about 130,000 clones; about four fifths were seen once. On this clone itself: The antigen remains undetermined.

As to time point: blood 2 weeks post-SBRT. Treatment defined: 15 Gy SBRT to primary tumor, nephrectomy 4 weeks later. This renal cell carcinoma was of the clear cell type. Germline CDR1 is SGHTA and CDR2 is FQGNSA. This CDR3 spans 13 amino acids. Trimming removed 6 bases from V and 4 bases from J, with 12 bases in between. Findings of the study overall: From baseline, blood top tumor clonotypes peaked at 2 weeks post-radiation.

This clonotype originated in a man between 50 and 59 years old with renal cell carcinoma. V is TRBV7-2 and J is TRBJ1-2, with D possibly being TRBD1 (6 bases). The source was blood, collected from a patient whose treatment included radiotherapy and nephrectomy. The CDR3 coding sequence is TGTGCCAGCAGACCTGGGGGGGCCTATGGCTACACCTTC. Its translation is CASRPGGAYGYTF.